This is a list of T cell receptor beta chains from one sample in a study of glioma-infiltrating T cells. Each CDR3 protein gets one entry after TCRdb re-called the multiplex PCR reads with MiXCR. The profile shows around 100,000 distinct CDR3 sequences, 29% of them singletons. The sample was glioma tissue, nonneoplastic brain tissue, or PBMCs (not recorded which). All receptors come from a human donor with low-grade glioma or glioblastoma, undergoing nonglioma brain surgery, or in good health (not recorded which). CDR3s include the opening cysteine and the closing phenylalanine or tryptophan. D genes are given only for firm matches. For some rows the clone size is stated as once, few or many, or as a class when expanded; others skip it.

V gene	D gene	J gene	clone size	CDR3 length	CDR3 DNA	CDR3 protein
TRBV11-2	.	TRBJ2-7	.	13	TGTGCCAGCAGCTTAGAAGCCAGATACGAGCAGTACTTC	CASSLEARYEQYF
TRBV5-4	.	TRBJ1-3	once	14	TGTGCCAGCAGCCTCGAAGACAGCCGAAACACCATATATTTT	CASSLEDSRNTIYF
TRBV2	.	TRBJ1-2	few	14	TGTGCCAGCTTTAAGGGCAGGTCGGGCTATGGCTACACCTTC	CASFKGRSGYGYTF
TRBV10-3	.	TRBJ2-2	few	15	TGTGCCATCAGTGATATGGGGACTGACACCGGGGAGCTGTTTTTT	CAISDMGTDTGELFF
TRBV12-3/TRBV12-4	.	TRBJ1-4	few	16	TGTGCCAGCAGCCTCTGGGGGGGGGATGGGAGTGAAAAACTGTTTTTT	CASSLWGGDGSEKLFF
TRBV6-5	.	TRBJ2-5	.	12	TGTGCCAGCAGTTTATTCCTAAAGACCCAGTACTTC	CASSLFLKTQYF
TRBV2	.	TRBJ1-1	many	12	TGTGCCAGCAGTGGGGATAACACTGAAGCTTTCTTT	CASSGDNTEAFF
TRBV6-6	.	TRBJ1-3	many	15	TGTGCCAGCAGTTACGTTGGGACCTCTGGAAACACCATATATTTT	CASSYVGTSGNTIYF
TRBV7-9	TRBD1	TRBJ1-2	many	14	TGTGCCAGCAGCCCAGGGACAGGGGTGTATGGCTACACCTTC	CASSPGTGVYGYTF
TRBV7-2	.	TRBJ1-5	many	13	TGTGCCAGCAGCCTCCGTAGCAATCAGCCCCAGCATTTT	CASSLRSNQPQHF
TRBV4-1	TRBD2	TRBJ2-1	many	15	TGCGCCAGCAGTGGACTAGCGGGGGGGTACAATGAGCAGTTCTTC	CASSGLAGGYNEQFF
TRBV7-2	TRBD2	TRBJ2-1	.	14	TGTGCCAGCAGCTTGACTAGCGGAAACAATGAGCAGTTCTTC	CASSLTSGNNEQFF
TRBV7-3	.	TRBJ2-3	.	13	TGTGCCAGCAGCCGGTCAGGGCCAGATACGCAGTATTTT	CASSRSGPDTQYF
TRBV28	TRBD1	TRBJ2-5	.	16	TGTGCCAGCAGTTTATGGGGCACAGGGGGGTCAGAGACCCAGTACTTC	CASSLWGTGGSETQYF
TRBV12-3/TRBV12-4	.	TRBJ1-2	.	13	TGTGCCAGCGGGTCCCGAGGTCAAGATGGCTACACCTTC	CASGSRGQDGYTF
TRBV14	TRBD2	TRBJ2-3	.	16	TGTGCCAGCAGCCAGCCCGGGACTAGCGGCACAGATACGCAGTATTTT	CASSQPGTSGTDTQYF
TRBV12-3/TRBV12-4	.	TRBJ1-1	few	11	TGTGCCAGCAGTCTGACCGTTGAAGCTTTCTTT	CASSLTVEAFF
TRBV7-9	.	TRBJ2-7	few	11	TGTGCCAGCAGCTTACAGGGCTCCCTGTACTTC	CASSLQGSLYF
TRBV5-4	.	TRBJ1-6	.	13	TGTGCCAGCAGCCAGGCCCAGGGTTCACCCCTCCAATTT	CASSQAQGSPLQF